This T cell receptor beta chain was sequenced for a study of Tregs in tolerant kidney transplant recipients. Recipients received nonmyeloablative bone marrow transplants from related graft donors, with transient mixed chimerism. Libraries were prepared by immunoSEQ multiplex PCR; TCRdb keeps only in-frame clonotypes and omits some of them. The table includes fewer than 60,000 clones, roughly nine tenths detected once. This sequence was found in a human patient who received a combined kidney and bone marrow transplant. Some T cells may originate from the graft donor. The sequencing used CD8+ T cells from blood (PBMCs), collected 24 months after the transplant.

As DNA, the CDR3 is TGTGCCAGCAGCTACCAGACAGGGGAGATAACCGGGGAGCTGTTTTTT. This translates into CASSYQTGEITGELFF. This chain joins TRBV7-6 and TRBJ2-2; 8 nucleotides agree with TRBD1. Unmatched junction bases numbered 9, after V lost 4 bases and J lost 5 bases. CDR3 length equals 16 residues. Germline-derived CDR1 and CDR2 are SGHVS and FNYEAQ.